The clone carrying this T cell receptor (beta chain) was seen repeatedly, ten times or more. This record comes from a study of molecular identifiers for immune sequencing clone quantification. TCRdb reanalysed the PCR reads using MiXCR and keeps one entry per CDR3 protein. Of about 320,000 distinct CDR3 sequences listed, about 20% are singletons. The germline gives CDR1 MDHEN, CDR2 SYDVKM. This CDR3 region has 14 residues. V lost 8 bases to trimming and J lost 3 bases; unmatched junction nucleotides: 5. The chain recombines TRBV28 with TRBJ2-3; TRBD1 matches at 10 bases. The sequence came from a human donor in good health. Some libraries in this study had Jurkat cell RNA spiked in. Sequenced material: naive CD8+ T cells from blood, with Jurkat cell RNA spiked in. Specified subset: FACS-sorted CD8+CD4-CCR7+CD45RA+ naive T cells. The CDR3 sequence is CASARTGGTDTQYF. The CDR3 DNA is TGTGCCAGCGCCAGGACAGGGGGTACAGATACGCAGTATTTT.